This paragraph covers one T cell receptor beta chain sequence. Its target is unknown. TCRdb independently ran MiXCR on the 5' RACE reads; one entry per CDR3 protein. The sample has more than 200,000 distinct CDR3 sequences; around a tenth are singletons. The germline gives CDR1 MNHEY, CDR2 SMNVEV (reference sequence). The CDR3 has 13 residues. V was clipped by 3 bases and J by 0 bases, with 4 bases between them. These data originate in a study of identical twins. General study points: Zero-insertion analyses could be partly confounded by invariant MAIT and iNKT cells.

V gene TRBV27 combines with J gene TRBJ2-3; no clear D gene. The specimen was memory (CD45RO+) T cells sorted from blood. The source of this sequence is a woman aged 18-35 years in good health. The CDR3 protein is CASSFASTDTQYF. CDR3 bases: TGTGCCAGCAGTTTCGCTAGCACAGATACGCAGTATTTT.